One sample yielded the 27 T cell receptor beta chains listed below, sequenced in a study of blood T cell repertoires in COVID-19. Profiling relied on immunoSEQ multiplex PCR, and the TCRdb table lists in-frame clones only, not all of them. The sample yields over 150,000 clones, roughly 84% seen once. Sequencing was carried out using peripheral blood. Receptors originate from a human donor in a cohort sampled during active COVID-19.

In this sample, this clone turned up a few times. This chain joins TRBV7-2 and TRBJ2-2, with D uncertain. This CDR3 is 16 amino acids long. V gave up 5 bases and J gave up 1 base, with 14 bases separating them. CDR1 and CDR2 from the germline V gene are SGHTA and FQGNSA. The CDR3 region has the DNA TGTGCCAGCAGCCCATTGCAGGCCAAGAACACCGGGGAGCTGTTTTTT. This gives the protein CASSPLQAKNTGELFF.

The chain recombines TRBV28 with TRBJ2-1, with D possibly TRBD2 on 8 matching bases. The CDR3 sequence is 16 residues long. Germline assignment: CDR1 MDHEN and CDR2 SYDVKM. The ends were cut back, 5 bases at V and 6 bases at J, with 20 bases in the middle. The CDR3 reads CASSELDRAGGNEQFF. CDR3 nucleotide sequence: TGTGCCAGCAGTGAACTTGACAGGGCGGGGGGCAATGAGCAGTTCTTC.

The V and J genes are TRBV6-5 and TRBJ1-5; possible D gene TRBD1, 6 bases. From germline, CDR1 is MNHEY and CDR2 SVGAGI. The CDR3 totals 15 residues. Trimming removed 4 bases at V and 4 bases at J, with 14 bases between. The CDR3: CASSSRTGTNQPQHF. DNA for the CDR3: TGTGCCAGCAGTTCCCGAACAGGGACAAATCAGCCCCAGCATTTT.

The rearrangement joins TRBV6-5 to TRBJ2-1, with 13 bases that match TRBD2. CDR3 length equals 15 residues. Germline V CDR1 and CDR2: MNHEY, SVGAGI. V lost 7 bases to trimming and J lost 6 bases; unmatched junction nucleotides: 6. This CDR3 reads CASNQLAGGANEQFF. In DNA, the CDR3 is TGTGCCAGCAACCAACTAGCGGGAGGGGCCAATGAGCAGTTCTTC.

This clone has just a few counts. The rearrangement uses TRBV30 and TRBJ2-2, with D unresolved. CDR3 length equals 13 residues. V lost 4 bases and J lost 1, with 7 bases in between. Per germline, CDR1 GTSNPN and CDR2 SVGIG (reference sequence). In DNA form, the CDR3 reads TGTGCCTGGAATGGCGGGAACACCGGGGAGCTGTTTTTT. This gives the protein CAWNGGNTGELFF.

The chain is built from TRBV20-1 and TRBJ1-5, with D possibly being TRBD1 (5 bases). Trimming took 3 bases from V and 3 from J, leaving 21 bases between them. The germline gives CDR1 DFQATT, CDR2 SNEGSKA (reference sequence). The CDR3 extends over 17 amino acids. The CDR3 protein is CSASVLTVDSINQPQHF. CDR3 DNA: TGCAGTGCTAGTGTCTTGACGGTCGACAGCATCAATCAGCCCCAGCATTTT.

On this clone: The same CDR3 also results from other DNA sequences found in this sample. The V gene is TRBV20-1, the J gene TRBJ1-1; the D is unclear. Germline CDR1 DFQATT, CDR2 SNEGSKA (reference sequence). CDR3 length: 11 residues. V was clipped by 5 bases and J by 1 base, with 5 bases between them. The CDR3 reads CSASGNTEAFF. DNA of the CDR3: TGCAGTGCTTCGGGGAACACTGAAGCTTTCTTT.

The chain carries TRBV7-9 and TRBJ1-4, with 8 bases lining up with TRBD1. In germline, CDR1 is SEHNR, CDR2 FQNEAQ (reference sequence). Trimming at V came to 5 bases and at J to 8 bases, leaving 10 bases not matched to a gene. This CDR3 is 15 amino acids long. The CDR3 sequence is CASSGQGIGLEKLFF. In nucleotides, the CDR3 is TGTGCCAGCAGCGGACAGGGCATTGGACTCGAAAAACTGTTTTTT.

This sequence joins TRBV28 and TRBJ2-7, with 8 positions matching TRBD1. The CDR3 extends over 16 amino acids. Unmatched junction bases numbered 9, after V lost 2 bases and J lost 3 bases. Looked up from germline, CDR1 is MDHEN and CDR2 is SYDVKM. The CDR3 protein is CASSLDQGAMGYEQYF. CDR3 DNA: TGTGCCAGCAGTTTAGACCAGGGGGCTATGGGCTACGAGCAGTACTTC. Supplemented by reference TRBV28 and TRBJ2-7, the full variable domain reads DVKVTQSSRYLVKRTGEKVFLECVQDMDHENMFWYRQDPGLGLRLIYFSYDVKMKEKGDIPEGYSVSREKKERFSLILESASTNQTSMYLCASSLDQGAMGYEQYFGPGTRLTVT.

V is TRBV7-2 and J is TRBJ2-3; TRBD2 aligns across 10 bases. CDR3 size: 15 residues. V trimming: 6 bases; J trimming: 2 bases; junction bases outside the gene matches: 5. Per the germline V gene, CDR1 is SGHTA and CDR2 is FQGNSA. The CDR3 coding sequence is TGTGCCAGCAGGGAACTAGCGGGGTACACAGATACGCAGTATTTT. It translates to CASRELAGYTDTQYF. Based on the CDR3 plus reference TRBV7-2 and TRBJ2-3, the full variable domain is GAGVSQSPSNKVTEKGKDVELRCDPISGHTALYWYRQSLGQGLEFLIYFQGNSAPDKSGLPSDRFSAERTGGSVSTLTIQRTQQEDSAVYLCASRELAGYTDTQYFGPGTRLTVL.

The sample holds a few counts of this clone. This chain connects TRBV18 to TRBJ2-3, with 7 bases identical to TRBD2. The V gene's germline CDR1 is KGHSH and CDR2 LQKENI. V shed 1 base, J shed 3 bases, and the junction held 7 bases outside the gene matches. CDR3 length: 16 residues. In nucleotides, the CDR3 is TGTGCCAGCTCACCACAGCAAGCGGGATATACAGATACGCAGTATTTT. Translation: CASSPQQAGYTDTQYF. Based on the CDR3 plus reference TRBV18 and TRBJ2-3, the full variable domain is NAGVMQNPRHLVRRRGQEARLRCSPMKGHSHVYWYRQLPEEGLKFMVYLQKENIIDESGMPKERFSAEFPKEGPSILRIQQVVRGDSAAYFCASSPQQAGYTDTQYFGPGTRLTVL.

The chain employs TRBV5-6 and TRBJ2-5; possibly TRBD2 for D (6 bases). This CDR3 has 16 amino acids. V was clipped by 0 bases and J by 5 bases, with 17 bases between them. Germline CDR1 and CDR2: SGHDT and YYEEEE. The CDR3 is CASSLGTRRGGETQYF. In DNA, the CDR3 is TGTGCCAGCAGCTTGGGGACTCGGCGAGGAGGGGAGACCCAGTACTTC.

The chain joins TRBV28 to TRBJ2-5, with a tentative D call TRBD2 (5 bases). V lost 6 bases, J lost 9 bases, and 11 bases lay in between. Germline-derived CDR1 and CDR2 are MDHEN and SYDVKM. This CDR3 contains 11 residues. The DNA of the CDR3 is TGTGCCAGCAGCCGTCGGGGAGCCCAGTACTTC. Protein: CASSRRGAQYF. Filled out from reference TRBV28 and TRBJ2-5, the complete variable domain reads DVKVTQSSRYLVKRTGEKVFLECVQDMDHENMFWYRQDPGLGLRLIYFSYDVKMKEKGDIPEGYSVSREKKERFSLILESASTNQTSMYLCASSRRGAQYFGPGTRLLVL.

This sequence joins TRBV4-1 and TRBJ2-1; D is unclear. The germline gives CDR1 MGHRA, CDR2 YSYEKL. This CDR3 region has 16 residues. The V end was cut by 1 base, the J end by 2 bases, with 12 bases between. CDR3 residues: CASSQGEELTYNEQFF. CDR3 DNA: TGCGCCAGCAGCCAAGGCGAGGAGCTCACCTACAATGAGCAGTTCTTC.

The rearrangement joins TRBV29-1 to TRBJ2-3; the D gene is possibly TRBD1 (7 bases). The CDR3 spans 13 residues. Germline V gene data show CDR1 as SQVTM and CDR2 as ANQGSEA. Between the trimmed V and J ends, which lost 3 bases and 5 bases, there was a span of 12 bases. This chain's CDR3 is CSVEEGAGDTQYF. The CDR3 region has the DNA TGCAGCGTTGAGGAGGGGGCGGGAGATACGCAGTATTTT.

The chain combines TRBV6-6 with TRBJ2-2, with D tentatively TRBD2 (5 bases). Germline lookup yields CDR1 MNHNY and CDR2 SVGAGI (reference sequence). The CDR3 totals 14 residues. The ends were cut back, 5 bases at V and 1 base at J, with 8 bases in the middle. CDR3 bases: TGTGCCAGCAGTCCAGCGGAGAACACCGGGGAGCTGTTTTTT. It encodes CASSPAENTGELFF.

The chain recombines TRBV29-1 with TRBJ2-1; TRBD2 agrees at 10 bases. The CDR3 has 19 amino acids. Trimming removed 7 bases from V and 0 bases from J; junction bases left unmatched: 18. From germline, CDR1 is SQVTM and CDR2 ANQGSEA. In nucleotides, the CDR3 is TGCAGCGCCCAAGGCGGACTAGCGGTTTCGAGGACCTCCTACAATGAGCAGTTCTTC. Its protein product is CSAQGGLAVSRTSYNEQFF.

V is TRBV11-2 and J is TRBJ1-2, with D perhaps TRBD1 (6 bases). V lost 1 base and J 6 bases, leaving 15 bases between the germline ends. The V gene's germline CDR1 is SGHAT and CDR2 FQNNGV. The CDR3 spans 15 residues. The chain's CDR3 is CASSLVYRDRHGYTF. In nucleotides, the CDR3 is TGTGCCAGCAGCTTAGTCTACAGGGATCGGCATGGCTACACCTTC.

This clone appeared a few times. The V and J genes are TRBV28 and TRBJ1-5, with D perhaps TRBD1 (5 bases). V lost 8 bases to trimming and J lost 7 bases, with 24 bases between them. CDR1 is MDHEN and CDR2 is SYDVKM in the germline V gene. This CDR3 contains 16 residues. The CDR3 is CASAGPQTPIDQPQHF. The CDR3 coding sequence is TGTGCCAGCGCGGGACCACAGACCCCAATAGACCAGCCCCAGCATTTT.

V and J are TRBV7-8 and TRBJ2-3; D is possibly TRBD2 (6 bases). Germline V CDR1 and CDR2: SGHVS, FQNEAQ. This CDR3 is 14 amino acids long. With 2 bases removed from V and 4 bases from J, the gap between germline ends came to 10 bases. The DNA for the CDR3 is TGTGCCAGCAGCTTAAGGTGGGGGGCAGATACGCAGTATTTT. Amino acid sequence: CASSLRWGADTQYF.

V and J are TRBV24-1 and TRBJ2-1; D possibly corresponds to TRBD1 (6 bases). The germline gives CDR1 KGHDR, CDR2 SFDVKD. V lost 5 bases to trimming and J lost 8 bases, with 9 bases between them. The CDR3 sequence is 12 residues long. CDR3 in DNA: TGTGCCACCAGTGGGTGGGGGCATGAGCAGTTCTTC. Translated: CATSGWGHEQFF.

This chain connects TRBV3-1 (or the pseudogene TRBV3-2) to TRBJ2-4; D ambiguous. Looked up from germline, CDR1 is LGHDT and CDR2 is YNNKEL (reference sequence). This CDR3 contains 15 residues. The germline V and J ends were trimmed by 6 bases and 0 bases, with 12 bases remaining between them. The CDR3 nucleotides read TGTGCCAGCAGGGCCTCGAACAGAGCCAAAAACATTCAGTACTTC. Its translation: CASRASNRAKNIQYF.

There are a few counts of this clone. This chain links TRBV27 with TRBJ1-1; TRBD1 matches at 10 bases. Germline V gene sequence: CDR1 MNHEY, CDR2 SMNVEV (reference sequence). CDR3 size: 18 residues. V lost 7 bases, J lost 3 bases, and 17 bases stayed unmatched. Written as DNA, the CDR3 is TGTGCCAGCATCCCCCAACTTGGACAGGGGGACCCATACACTGAAGCTTTCTTT. It encodes CASIPQLGQGDPYTEAFF.

V is TRBV19 and J is TRBJ1-5; maybe TRBD1 (5 bases). The germline gives CDR1 LNHDA, CDR2 SQIVND (reference sequence). The germline V and J ends were trimmed by 0 bases and 6 bases, with 12 bases remaining between them. The CDR3 is 15 amino acids. The CDR3 loop is CASSIEEGNGQPQHF. The CDR3 DNA is TGTGCCAGTAGTATAGAGGAGGGGAACGGTCAGCCCCAGCATTTT. Combining the CDR3 with reference TRBV19 and TRBJ1-5 gives the whole variable domain DGGITQSPKYLFRKEGQNVTLSCEQNLNHDAMYWYRQDPGQGLRLIYYSQIVNDFQKGDIAEGYSVSREKKESFPLTVTSAQKNPTAFYLCASSIEEGNGQPQHFGDGTRLSIL.

The CDR3 coding sequence is TGTGCCAGCAGCTCCCGGACAGGGACCATCTCTGGAAACACCATATATTTT. Its protein product is CASSSRTGTISGNTIYF. This chain joins TRBV7-2 and TRBJ1-3, with 8 bases that match TRBD1. Per the germline V gene, CDR1 is SGHTA and CDR2 is FQGNSA. Trimming took 4 bases from V and 0 from J; bases not matched to a gene: 8. The CDR3 totals 17 residues.

This clone was detected many times. The gene calls are TRBV18 and TRBJ1-1, with 7 bases fitting TRBD1. V gave up 2 bases and J gave up 5 bases; unmatched junction bases: 5. CDR1 is KGHSH and CDR2 is LQKENI in the germline V gene. This CDR3 region has 14 residues. CDR3 in DNA: TGTGCCAGCTCACCAAGCCAGGGGGAGACTGAAGCTTTCTTT. This encodes CASSPSQGETEAFF.

This chain links TRBV4-1 with TRBJ2-1; 10 bases fit TRBD2. The junction had 6 bases not matched to a gene; V was cut back by 2 bases and J by 8 bases. The germline V gene encodes CDR1 MGHRA and CDR2 YSYEKL. There are 15 residues in the CDR3. The DNA for the CDR3 is TGCGCCAGCAGCCAACTAGCGGGAGTAGGGTATGAGCAGTTCTTC. Protein product: CASSQLAGVGYEQFF.